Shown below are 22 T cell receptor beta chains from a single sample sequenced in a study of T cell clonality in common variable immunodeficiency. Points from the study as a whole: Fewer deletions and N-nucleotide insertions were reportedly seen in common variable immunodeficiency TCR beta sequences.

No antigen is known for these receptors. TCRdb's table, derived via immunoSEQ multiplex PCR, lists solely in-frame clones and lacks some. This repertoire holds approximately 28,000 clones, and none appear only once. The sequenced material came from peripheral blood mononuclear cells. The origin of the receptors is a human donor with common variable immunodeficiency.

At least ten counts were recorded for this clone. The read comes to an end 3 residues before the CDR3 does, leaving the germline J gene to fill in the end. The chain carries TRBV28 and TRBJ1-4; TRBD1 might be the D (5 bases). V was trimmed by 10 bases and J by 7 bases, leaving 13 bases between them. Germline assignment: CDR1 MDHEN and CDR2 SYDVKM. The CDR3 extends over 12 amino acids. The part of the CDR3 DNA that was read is TGTGCCACGAGGCGGGGGGGTGAAAAA. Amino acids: CATRRGGEK. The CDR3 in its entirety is CATRRGGEKLFF.

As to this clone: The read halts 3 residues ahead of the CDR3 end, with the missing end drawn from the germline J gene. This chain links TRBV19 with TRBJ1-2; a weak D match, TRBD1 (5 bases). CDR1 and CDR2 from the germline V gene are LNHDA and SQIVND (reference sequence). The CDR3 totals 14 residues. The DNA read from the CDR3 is TGTGCCAGTACCACATTCCAGGGCGGCAACGGC. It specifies CASTTFQGGNG. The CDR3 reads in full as CASTTFQGGNGYTF.

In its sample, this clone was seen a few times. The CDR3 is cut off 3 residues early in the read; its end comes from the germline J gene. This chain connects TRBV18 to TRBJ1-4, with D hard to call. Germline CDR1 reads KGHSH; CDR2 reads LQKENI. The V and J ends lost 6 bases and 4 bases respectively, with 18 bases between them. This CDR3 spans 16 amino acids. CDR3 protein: CASSPSRLQRNEKLFF. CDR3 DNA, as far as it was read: TGTGCCAGCTCCCCCTCTCGACTTCAACGTAATGAAAAA.

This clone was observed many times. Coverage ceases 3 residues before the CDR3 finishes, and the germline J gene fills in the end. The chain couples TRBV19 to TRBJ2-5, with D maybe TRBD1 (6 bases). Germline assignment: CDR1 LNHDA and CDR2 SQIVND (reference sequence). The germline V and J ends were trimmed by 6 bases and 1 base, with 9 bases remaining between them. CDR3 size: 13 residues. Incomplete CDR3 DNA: TGTGCCAGTAGGAGACAGGCCCAAGAGACC. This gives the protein CASRRQAQET. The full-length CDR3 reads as CASRRQAQETQYF.

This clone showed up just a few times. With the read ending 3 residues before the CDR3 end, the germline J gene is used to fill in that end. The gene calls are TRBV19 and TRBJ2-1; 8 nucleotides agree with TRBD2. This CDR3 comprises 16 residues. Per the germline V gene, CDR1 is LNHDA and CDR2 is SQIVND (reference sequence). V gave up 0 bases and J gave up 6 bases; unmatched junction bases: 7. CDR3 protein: CASSIDSWTSSNEQFF. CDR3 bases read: TGTGCCAGTAGTATAGATAGTTGGACTAGCTCCAATGAG.

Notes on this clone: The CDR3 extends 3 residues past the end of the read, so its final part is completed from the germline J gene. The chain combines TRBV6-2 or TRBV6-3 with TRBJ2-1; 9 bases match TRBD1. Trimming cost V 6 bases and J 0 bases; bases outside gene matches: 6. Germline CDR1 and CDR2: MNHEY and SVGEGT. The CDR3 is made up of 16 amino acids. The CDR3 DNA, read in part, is TGTGCCAGCAGGAGACAGGGGGTGAGCTCCTACAATGAG. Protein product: CASRRQGVSSYNE. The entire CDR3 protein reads CASRRQGVSSYNEQFF.

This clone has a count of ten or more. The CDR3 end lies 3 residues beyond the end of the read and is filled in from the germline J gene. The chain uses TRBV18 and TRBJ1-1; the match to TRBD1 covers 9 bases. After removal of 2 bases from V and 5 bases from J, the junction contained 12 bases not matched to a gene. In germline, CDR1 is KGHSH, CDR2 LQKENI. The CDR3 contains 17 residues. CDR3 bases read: TGTGCCAGCTCACCATCCCCGCCGGGACAGGGAAAGACTGAA. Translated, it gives CASSPSPPGQGKTE. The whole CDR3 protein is CASSPSPPGQGKTEAFF. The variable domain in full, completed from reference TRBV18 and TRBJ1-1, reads NAGVMQNPRHLVRRRGQEARLRCSPMKGHSHVYWYRQLPEEGLKFMVYLQKENIIDESGMPKERFSAEFPKEGPSILRIQQVVRGDSAAYFCASSPSPPGQGKTEAFFGQGTRLTVV.

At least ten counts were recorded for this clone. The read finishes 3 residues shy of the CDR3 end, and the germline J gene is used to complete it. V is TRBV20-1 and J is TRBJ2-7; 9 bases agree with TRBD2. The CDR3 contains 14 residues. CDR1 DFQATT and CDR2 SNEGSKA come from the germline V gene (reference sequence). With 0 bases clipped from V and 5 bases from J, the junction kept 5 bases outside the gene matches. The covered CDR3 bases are TGCAGTGCTAGAGATCGGATAGCGGGAGACGAG. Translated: CSARDRIAGDE. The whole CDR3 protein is CSARDRIAGDEQYF.

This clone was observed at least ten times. The sequenced part of the CDR3 DNA is TGTGCCAGCTCCCTTAGACAGGATGAG. It encodes CASSLRQDE. The whole CDR3 region reads CASSLRQDEQFF. The genes are TRBV18 and TRBJ2-1, with D possibly matching TRBD1 (6 bases). The read comes to an end 3 residues before the CDR3 does, leaving the germline J gene to fill in the end. Germline lookup yields CDR1 KGHSH and CDR2 LQKENI. V was cut by 6 bases and J by 8 bases, with 11 bases left in between. The CDR3 runs to 12 residues.

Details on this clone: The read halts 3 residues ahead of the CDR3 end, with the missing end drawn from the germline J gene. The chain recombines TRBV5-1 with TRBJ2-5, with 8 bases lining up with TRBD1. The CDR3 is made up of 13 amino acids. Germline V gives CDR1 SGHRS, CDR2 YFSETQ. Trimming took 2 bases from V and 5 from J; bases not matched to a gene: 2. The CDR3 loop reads CASSLGTGETQYF. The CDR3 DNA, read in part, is TGCGCCAGCAGCTTAGGGACAGGCGAGACC.

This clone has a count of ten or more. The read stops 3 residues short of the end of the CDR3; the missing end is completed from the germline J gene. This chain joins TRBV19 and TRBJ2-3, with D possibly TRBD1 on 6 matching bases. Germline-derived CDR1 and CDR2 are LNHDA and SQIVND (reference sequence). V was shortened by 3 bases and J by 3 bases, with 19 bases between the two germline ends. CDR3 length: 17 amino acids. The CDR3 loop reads CASSISPGAKGTDTQYF. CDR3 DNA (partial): TGTGCCAGTAGTATCTCCCCAGGGGCTAAGGGTACAGATACG.

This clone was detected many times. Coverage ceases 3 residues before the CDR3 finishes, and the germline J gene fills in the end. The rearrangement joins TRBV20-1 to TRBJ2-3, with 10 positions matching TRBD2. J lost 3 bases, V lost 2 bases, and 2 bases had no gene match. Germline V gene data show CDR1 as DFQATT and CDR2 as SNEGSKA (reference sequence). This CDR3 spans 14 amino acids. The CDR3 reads CSARQAGGTDTQYF. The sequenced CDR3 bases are TGCAGTGCTAGACAAGCGGGAGGGACAGATACG.

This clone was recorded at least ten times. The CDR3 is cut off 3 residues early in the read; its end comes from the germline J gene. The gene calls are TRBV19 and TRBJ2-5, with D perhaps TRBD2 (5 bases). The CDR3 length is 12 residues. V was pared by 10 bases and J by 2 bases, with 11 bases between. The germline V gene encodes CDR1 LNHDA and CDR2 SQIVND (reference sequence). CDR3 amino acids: CATRSGQETQYF. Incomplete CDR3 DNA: TGTGCCACCCGGTCGGGGCAAGAGACC.

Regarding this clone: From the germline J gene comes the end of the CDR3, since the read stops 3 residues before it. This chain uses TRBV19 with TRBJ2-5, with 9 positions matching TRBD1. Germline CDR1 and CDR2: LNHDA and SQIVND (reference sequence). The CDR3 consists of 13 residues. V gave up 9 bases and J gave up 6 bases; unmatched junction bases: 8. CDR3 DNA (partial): TGTGCCAGCTCCTCTACAGGGGGCCAGACC. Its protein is CASSSTGGQT. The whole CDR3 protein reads CASSSTGGQTQYF.

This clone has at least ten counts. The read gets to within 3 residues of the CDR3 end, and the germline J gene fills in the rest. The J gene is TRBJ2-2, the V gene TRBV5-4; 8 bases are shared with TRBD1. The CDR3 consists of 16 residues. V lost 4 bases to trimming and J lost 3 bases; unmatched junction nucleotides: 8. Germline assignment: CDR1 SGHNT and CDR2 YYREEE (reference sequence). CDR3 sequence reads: CASSTATGEYTGELFF. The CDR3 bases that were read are TGTGCCAGCAGCACGGCGACAGGGGAGTACACCGGGGAG.

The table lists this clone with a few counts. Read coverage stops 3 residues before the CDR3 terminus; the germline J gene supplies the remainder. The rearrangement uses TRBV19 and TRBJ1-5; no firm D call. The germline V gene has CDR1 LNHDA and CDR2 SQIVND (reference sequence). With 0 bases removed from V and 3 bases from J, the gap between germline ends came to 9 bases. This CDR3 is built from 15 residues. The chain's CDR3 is CASSIDTSFNQPQHF. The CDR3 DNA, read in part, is TGTGCCAGTAGTATAGACACAAGTTTCAATCAGCCC.

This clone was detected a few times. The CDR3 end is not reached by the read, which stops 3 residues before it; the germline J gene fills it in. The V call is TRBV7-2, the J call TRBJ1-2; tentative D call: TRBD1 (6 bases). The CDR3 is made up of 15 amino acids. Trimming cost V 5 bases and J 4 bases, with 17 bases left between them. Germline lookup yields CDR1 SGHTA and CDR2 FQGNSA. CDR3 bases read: TGTGCCAGCAGCGCAGTGGGGCCAGGGGCCTATGGC. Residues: CASSAVGPGAYG. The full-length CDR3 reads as CASSAVGPGAYGYTF.

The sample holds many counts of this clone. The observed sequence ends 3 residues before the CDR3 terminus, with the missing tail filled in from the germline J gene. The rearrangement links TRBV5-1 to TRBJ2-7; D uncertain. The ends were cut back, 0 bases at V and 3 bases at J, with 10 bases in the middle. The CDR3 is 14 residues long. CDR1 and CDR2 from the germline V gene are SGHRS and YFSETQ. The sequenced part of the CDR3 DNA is TGCGCCAGCAGCTTGGGAGGCGGAGTCTACGAG. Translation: CASSLGGGVYE. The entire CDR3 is CASSLGGGVYEQYF.

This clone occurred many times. The part of the CDR3 DNA that was read is TGTGCCAGTAAGGCCGAAGGGGGATGGGACACTGAA. Residues: CASKAEGGWDTE. The CDR3 as a whole reads CASKAEGGWDTEAFF. This rearrangement joins TRBV19 to TRBJ1-1; D perhaps matches TRBD1 (6 bases). The read gets to within 3 residues of the CDR3 end, and the germline J gene fills in the rest. The germline CDR1 and CDR2 sequences are LNHDA and SQIVND (reference sequence). This CDR3 is built from 15 residues. Trimming shortened V by 7 bases and J by 3 bases, and 18 bases separated the two germline ends.

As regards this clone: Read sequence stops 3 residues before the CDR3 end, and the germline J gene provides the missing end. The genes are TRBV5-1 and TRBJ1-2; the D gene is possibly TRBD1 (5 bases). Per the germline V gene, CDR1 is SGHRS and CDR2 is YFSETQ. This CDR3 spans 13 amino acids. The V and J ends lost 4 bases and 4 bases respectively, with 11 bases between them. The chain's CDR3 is CASSTGGSYGYTF. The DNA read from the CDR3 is TGCGCCAGCAGCACGGGGGGGAGCTATGGC.

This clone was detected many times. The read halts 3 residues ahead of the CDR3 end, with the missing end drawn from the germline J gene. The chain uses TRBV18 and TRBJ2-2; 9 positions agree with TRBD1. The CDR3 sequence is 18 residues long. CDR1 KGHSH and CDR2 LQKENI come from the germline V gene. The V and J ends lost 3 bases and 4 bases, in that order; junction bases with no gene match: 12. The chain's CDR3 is CASSPLDTGTGFTGELFF. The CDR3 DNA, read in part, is TGTGCCAGCTCACCCCTCGACACCGGGACAGGGTTCACCGGGGAG.

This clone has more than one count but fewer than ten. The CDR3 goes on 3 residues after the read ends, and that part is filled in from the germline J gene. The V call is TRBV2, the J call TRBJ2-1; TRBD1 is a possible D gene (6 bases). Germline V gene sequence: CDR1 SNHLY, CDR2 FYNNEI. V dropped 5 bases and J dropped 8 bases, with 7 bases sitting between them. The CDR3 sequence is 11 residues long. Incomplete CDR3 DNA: TGTGCCAGCAGTACAGGGTATGAG. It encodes CASSTGYE. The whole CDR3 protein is CASSTGYEQFF. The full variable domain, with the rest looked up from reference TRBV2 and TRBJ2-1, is EPEVTQTPSHQVTQMGQEVILRCVPISNHLYFYWYRQILGQKVEFLVSFYNNEISEKSEIFDDQFSVERPDGSNFTLKIRSTKLEDSAMYFCASSTGYEQFFGPGTRLTVL.